Below, 14 T cell receptor beta chains from the same sample are listed, as sequenced in a study of T-cell reconstitution after alpha-beta-depleted transplantation in children. TCRbeta library construction was performed incorporating unique molecular identifiers. TCRdb reprocessed the PCR reads via MiXCR and lists one record per CDR3 protein. Of 230,000 or so distinct CDR3 sequences detected, around 9.7% appear once; the ten largest clones hold around 5.1%. Source: PBMCs from the stem cell graft donor, taken from the stem cell graft. The origin of the receptors is a human donor who donated a stem cell graft to a child with SCID.

This clonotype was picked up many times. This chain connects TRBV7-8 to TRBJ2-3, with 7 bases that match TRBD1. V lost 4 bases, J lost 0 bases, and 7 bases stayed unmatched. This CDR3 has 16 residues. CDR1 is SGHVS and CDR2 is FQNEAQ in the germline V gene. CDR3 loop: CASSSNDRASTDTQYF. The CDR3 DNA reads TGTGCCAGCAGCTCCAACGACAGGGCTAGCACAGATACGCAGTATTTT. Full variable domain (remainder filled in from reference TRBV7-8 and TRBJ2-3): GAGVSQSPRYKVAKRGQDVALRCDPISGHVSLFWYQQALGQGPEFLTYFQNEAQLDKSGLPSDRFFAERPEGSVSTLKIQRTQQEDSAVYLCASSSNDRASTDTQYFGPGTRLTVL.

Many counts were recorded for this clonotype. The gene calls are TRBV12-3 or TRBV12-4 and TRBJ2-2, with 7 bases lining up with TRBD1. This CDR3 spans 14 amino acids. The J segment lost 6 bases and the V segment lost 7 bases, leaving 8 bases of the junction unmatched. DNA of the CDR3: TGTGCCAGCATCCTAGGGGGCCTCGCCGGGGAGCTGTTTTTT. Protein: CASILGGLAGELFF.

This clonotype was seen repeatedly, ten times or more. This sequence joins TRBV2 and TRBJ1-4; D is perhaps TRBD1 (6 bases). Deletions cut 7 bases from V and 4 bases from J, with 16 bases between. Germline V CDR1 and CDR2: SNHLY, FYNNEI. The CDR3 loop spans 15 amino acids. CDR3 loop: CASNGRGTLNEKLFF. The CDR3 DNA reads TGTGCCAGCAACGGGAGGGGGACTCTTAATGAAAAACTGTTTTTT.

This clonotype showed up many times. This chain uses TRBV4-2 with TRBJ2-1; possibly TRBD1 for D (5 bases). This CDR3 contains 12 residues. Trimming shortened V by 0 bases and J by 13 bases, and 10 bases separated the two germline ends. Germline CDR1 and CDR2: LGHNA and YNFKEQ. In nucleotides, the CDR3 is TGTGCCAGCAGCCAAGATCGACAGAAACAGTTCTTC. Its protein is CASSQDRQKQFF.

At least ten counts were recorded for this clonotype. J is TRBJ2-1 and V is TRBV12-3 or TRBV12-4, with a possible D match to TRBD2 (5 bases). The CDR3 has 14 residues. With 6 bases removed from V and 7 bases from J, the gap between germline ends came to 16 bases. CDR3 protein: CASSPSTTGNEQFF. The CDR3 DNA follows: TGTGCCAGCAGCCCATCCACTACGGGAAATGAGCAGTTCTTC.

The sample holds many counts of this clonotype. The chain uses TRBV19 and TRBJ1-2; D is possibly TRBD1 (6 bases). The CDR3 is 12 residues long. V gave up 10 bases and J gave up 3 bases, with 12 bases separating them. The germline gives CDR1 LNHDA, CDR2 SQIVND (reference sequence). The CDR3 loop is CATRDTHYGYTF. DNA for the CDR3: TGTGCCACCCGGGACACTCACTATGGCTACACCTTC.

This clonotype was detected ten times or more. This rearrangement joins TRBV6-5 to TRBJ2-3; possible D gene TRBD1, 5 bases. Germline CDR1 MNHEY, CDR2 SVGAGI. Between the trimmed V and J ends, which lost 6 bases and 8 bases, there was a span of 9 bases. The CDR3 has 11 residues. The CDR3 spells CASSLGATQYF. CDR3 DNA sequence: TGTGCCAGCAGCTTAGGGGCTACGCAGTATTTT.

In the case of this clonotype: A read error may explain this, as a much larger clone is one base away. This chain links TRBV20-1 with TRBJ2-7, with TRBD2 identical over 8 bases. The germline CDR1 and CDR2 sequences are DFQATT and SNEGSKA (reference sequence). V gave up 6 bases and J gave up 2 bases; unmatched junction bases: 9. The CDR3 is made up of 14 amino acids. CDR3 bases: TGCAGTGCCCCGCAGGGACTAGAAGCCTACGAGCAGTACTTC. Translation gives CSAPQGLEAYEQYF.

Note on this clonotype: Germline and junction disagree at one end, which may indicate a read error. V gene TRBV28 combines with J gene TRBJ1-5, with D perhaps TRBD1 (5 bases). The CDR3 is 15 residues long. CDR1 and CDR2 from the germline V gene are MDHEN and SYDVKM. In nucleotides, the CDR3 is TGTGCCATCAGTTTAGGGTGGGGGGGTGATCAGCCCCAGCATTTT. Translated: CAISLGWGGDQPQHF.

This chain joins TRBV2 and TRBJ2-2, with D perhaps given as TRBD1 or TRBD2 (5 bases each). V lost 11 bases to trimming and J lost 3 bases, with 28 bases between them. The CDR3 is 18 residues long. Germline loops: CDR1 SNHLY, CDR2 FYNNEI. The CDR3 loop is CAFSLARFGQGHTGELFF. CDR3 sequence (DNA): TGTGCCTTCAGTTTAGCGCGATTCGGGCAGGGACACACCGGGGAGCTGTTTTTT.

This clonotype was seen ten or more times. The CDR3 sequence: CASRPHGDSGNTIYF. In DNA, the CDR3 is TGTGCCAGCAGACCTCACGGGGACTCTGGAAACACCATATATTTT. The chain joins TRBV28 to TRBJ1-3; D ambiguous. CDR1 is MDHEN and CDR2 is SYDVKM in the germline V gene. The CDR3 is made up of 15 amino acids. V lost 6 bases and J lost 0, with 12 bases in between.

This clonotype was found many times. This chain uses TRBV18 with TRBJ1-3, with unresolved D. The CDR3 has 15 amino acids. With 3 bases removed from V and 0 bases from J, the gap between germline ends came to 9 bases. Germline loops: CDR1 KGHSH, CDR2 LQKENI. CDR3: CASSPDGSSGNTIYF. CDR3 DNA sequence: TGTGCCAGCTCACCCGACGGTAGCTCTGGAAACACCATATATTTT.

About this clonotype: This may come from a read error, since a much larger clone is one base off. The rearrangement links TRBV5-1 to TRBJ2-4; D may be TRBD2 (6 bases). Germline-derived CDR1 and CDR2 are SGHRS and YFSETQ. The CDR3 sequence is 13 residues long. Trimming pared 4 bases from V and 8 bases from J, leaving 13 bases between. The CDR3 loop reads CASSVGRRDIQYF. For the CDR3, the DNA is TGCGCCAGCAGCGTGGGCAGGAGGGACATTCAGTACTTC.

This clonotype was counted at least ten times. The chain employs TRBV20-1 and TRBJ2-1; 11 bases align to TRBD2. The CDR3 runs 15 residues. V lost 1 base, J lost 5 bases, and 4 bases stayed unmatched. CDR1 DFQATT and CDR2 SNEGSKA come from the germline V gene (reference sequence). The CDR3 bases are TGCAGTGCTAGAGGTAGCGGGGGGGTTCACAATGAGCAGTTCTTC. It translates to CSARGSGGVHNEQFF.